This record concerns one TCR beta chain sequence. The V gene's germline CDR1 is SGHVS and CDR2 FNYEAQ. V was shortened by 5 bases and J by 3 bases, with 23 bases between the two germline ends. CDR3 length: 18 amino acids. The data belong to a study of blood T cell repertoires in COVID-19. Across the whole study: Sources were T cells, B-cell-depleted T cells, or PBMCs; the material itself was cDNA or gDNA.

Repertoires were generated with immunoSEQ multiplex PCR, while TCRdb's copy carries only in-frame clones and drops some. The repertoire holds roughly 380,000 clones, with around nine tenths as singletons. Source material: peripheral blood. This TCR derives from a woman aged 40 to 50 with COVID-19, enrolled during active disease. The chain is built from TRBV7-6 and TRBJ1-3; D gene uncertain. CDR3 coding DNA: TGTGCCAGCAGCGCCCAGATCCGGGGAGGTGTTCGTGGAAACACCATATATTTT. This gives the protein CASSAQIRGGVRGNTIYF.